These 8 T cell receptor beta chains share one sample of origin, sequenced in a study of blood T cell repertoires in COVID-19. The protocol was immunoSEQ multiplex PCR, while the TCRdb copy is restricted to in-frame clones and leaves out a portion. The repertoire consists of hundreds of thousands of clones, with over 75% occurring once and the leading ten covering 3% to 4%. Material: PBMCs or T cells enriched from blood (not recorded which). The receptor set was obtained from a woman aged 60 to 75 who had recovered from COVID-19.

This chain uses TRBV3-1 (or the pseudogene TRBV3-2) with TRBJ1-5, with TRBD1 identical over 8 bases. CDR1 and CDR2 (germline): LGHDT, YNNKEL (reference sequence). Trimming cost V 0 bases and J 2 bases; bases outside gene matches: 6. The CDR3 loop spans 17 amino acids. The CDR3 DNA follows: TGTGCCAGCAGCCAAGATGGACAGGGATCGGGCAATCAGCCCCAGCATTTT. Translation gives CASSQDGQGSGNQPQHF.

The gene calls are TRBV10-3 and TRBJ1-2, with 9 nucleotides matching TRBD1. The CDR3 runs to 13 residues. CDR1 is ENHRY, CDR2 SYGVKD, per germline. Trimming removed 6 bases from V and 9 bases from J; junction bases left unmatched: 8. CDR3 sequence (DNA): TGTGCCATCAGCGGACGGACAGGGGAGAGCTACACCTTC. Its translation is CAISGRTGESYTF.

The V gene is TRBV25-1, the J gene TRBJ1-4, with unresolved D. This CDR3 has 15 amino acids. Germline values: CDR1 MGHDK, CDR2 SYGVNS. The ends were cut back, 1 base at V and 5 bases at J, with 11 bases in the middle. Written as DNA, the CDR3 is TGTGCCAGCAGTGAATTGGCACCCGGGAATGAAAAACTGTTTTTT. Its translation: CASSELAPGNEKLFF. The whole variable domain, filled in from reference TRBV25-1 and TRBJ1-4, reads EADIYQTPRYLVIGTGKKITLECSQTMGHDKMYWYQQDPGMELHLIHYSYGVNSTEKGDLSSESTVSRIRTEHFPLTLESARPSHTSQYLCASSELAPGNEKLFFGSGTQLSVL.

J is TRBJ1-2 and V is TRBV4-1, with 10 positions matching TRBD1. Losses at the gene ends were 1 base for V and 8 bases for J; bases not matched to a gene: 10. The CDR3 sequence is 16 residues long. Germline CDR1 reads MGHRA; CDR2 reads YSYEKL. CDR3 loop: CASSQAPGQGSKGYTF. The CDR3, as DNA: TGCGCCAGCAGCCAAGCCCCGGGACAGGGGTCTAAAGGCTACACCTTC.

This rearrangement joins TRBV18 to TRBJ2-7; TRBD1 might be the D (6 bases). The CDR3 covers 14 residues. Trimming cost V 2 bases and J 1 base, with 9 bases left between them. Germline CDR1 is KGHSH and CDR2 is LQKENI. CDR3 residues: CASSPGGASYEQYF. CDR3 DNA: TGTGCCAGCTCACCAGGGGGCGCATCCTACGAGCAGTACTTC.

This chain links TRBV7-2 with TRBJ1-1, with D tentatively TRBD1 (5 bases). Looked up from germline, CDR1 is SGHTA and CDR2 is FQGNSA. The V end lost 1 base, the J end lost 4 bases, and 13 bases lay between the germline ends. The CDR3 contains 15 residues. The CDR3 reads CASSLGRAQGTEAFF. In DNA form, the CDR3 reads TGTGCCAGCAGCTTAGGGAGGGCCCAGGGCACTGAAGCTTTCTTT.

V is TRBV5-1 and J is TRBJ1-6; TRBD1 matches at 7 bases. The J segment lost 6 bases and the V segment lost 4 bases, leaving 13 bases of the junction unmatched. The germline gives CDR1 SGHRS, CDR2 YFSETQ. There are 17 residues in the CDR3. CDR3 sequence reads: CASSAQPGTVINSPLHF. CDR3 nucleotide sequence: TGCGCCAGCAGCGCCCAACCCGGGACAGTGATTAATTCACCCCTCCACTTT.

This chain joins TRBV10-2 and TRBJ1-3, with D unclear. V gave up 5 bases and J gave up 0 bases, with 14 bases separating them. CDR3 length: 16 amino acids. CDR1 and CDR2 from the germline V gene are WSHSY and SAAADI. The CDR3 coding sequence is TGCGCCAGCAGTAATTATGCGGGGTCCTCTGGAAACACCATATATTTT. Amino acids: CASSNYAGSSGNTIYF.